The 13 T cell receptor beta chains presented below share a single source sample, sequenced in a study of beta chain features in type 1 diabetes. Expressed TCRB transcripts got sequenced, as all isolated RNA was reverse transcribed. The protocol was immunoSEQ multiplex PCR, while the TCRdb copy is restricted to in-frame clones and leaves out a portion. Of 240,000 or so clones listed, 27% are singletons. The material sequenced was central memory CD4+ T cells from blood. These receptors originate from a man aged 25 to 45 in good health.

This sequence joins TRBV7-7 and TRBJ2-7, with D possibly being TRBD2 (5 bases). In germline, CDR1 is SSHAT, CDR2 FNYEAQ (reference sequence). The CDR3 is 13 amino acids. V was trimmed by 5 bases and J by 7 bases, leaving 15 bases between them. CDR3: CASSPDFFREQYF. The CDR3 region has the DNA TGTGCCAGCAGCCCGGACTTCTTTCGGGAGCAGTACTTC.

This clone was found a few times. The V gene is TRBV11-2, the J gene TRBJ2-1, with 13 bases identical to TRBD2. Germline-derived CDR1 and CDR2 are SGHAT and FQNNGV. The CDR3 is made up of 18 amino acids. Germline trimming cut 5 bases from V and 2 bases from J; bases unmatched to any gene: 9. The CDR3 coding sequence is TGTGCCAGCAGCGCGACAGCGGGACTAGCGGGACCCTACAATGAGCAGTTCTTC. The encoded protein is CASSATAGLAGPYNEQFF.

In this sample, this clone turned up many times. The rearrangement uses TRBV7-2 and TRBJ2-3; D perhaps matches TRBD1 (5 bases). This CDR3 comprises 15 residues. V was cut by 5 bases and J by 2 bases, with 14 bases left in between. The germline CDR1 and CDR2 sequences are SGHTA and FQGNSA. The CDR3 here is CASSQVADNTDTQYF. The CDR3 DNA is TGTGCCAGCAGCCAAGTCGCGGACAACACAGATACGCAGTATTTT. The entire variable domain, with the rest obtained from reference TRBV7-2 and TRBJ2-3, is as follows: GAGVSQSPSNKVTEKGKDVELRCDPISGHTALYWYRQSLGQGLEFLIYFQGNSAPDKSGLPSDRFSAERTGGSVSTLTIQRTQQEDSAVYLCASSQVADNTDTQYFGPGTRLTVL.

This sequence joins TRBV7-9 and TRBJ2-7, with no clear D. CDR1 is SEHNR, CDR2 FQNEAQ, per germline (reference sequence). V lost 2 bases and J lost 1, with 6 bases in between. The CDR3 is made up of 13 amino acids. CDR3: CASSLWQSYEQYF. The CDR3 region has the DNA TGTGCCAGCAGCTTATGGCAGTCCTACGAGCAGTACTTC. The full variable domain, its missing parts supplied by reference TRBV7-9 and TRBJ2-7, is DTGVSQNPRHKITKRGQNVTFRCDPISEHNRLYWYRQTLGQGPEFLTYFQNEAQLEKSRLLSDRFSAERPKGSFSTLEIQRTEQGDSAMYLCASSLWQSYEQYFGPGTRLTVT.

The V gene is TRBV18, the J gene TRBJ1-1; D call uncertain. The V end lost 3 bases, the J end lost 4 bases, and 9 bases lay between the germline ends. Per germline, CDR1 KGHSH and CDR2 LQKENI. The CDR3 consists of 13 residues. The CDR3, as DNA: TGTGCCAGCTCACCCGACTTCGGCACTGAAGCTTTCTTT. This translates into CASSPDFGTEAFF. Based on the CDR3 plus reference TRBV18 and TRBJ1-1, the full variable domain is NAGVMQNPRHLVRRRGQEARLRCSPMKGHSHVYWYRQLPEEGLKFMVYLQKENIIDESGMPKERFSAEFPKEGPSILRIQQVVRGDSAAYFCASSPDFGTEAFFGQGTRLTVV.

The V call is TRBV5-4, the J call TRBJ2-1; 9 bases are a match to TRBD2. The V and J ends lost 2 bases and 4 bases, in that order; junction bases with no gene match: 1. Germline lookup yields CDR1 SGHNT and CDR2 YYREEE (reference sequence). The CDR3 length is 14 residues. For the CDR3, the DNA is TGTGCCAGCAGCTTCGCGGGGGGGTACAATGAGCAGTTCTTC. Protein: CASSFAGGYNEQFF.

Concerning this clone itself: The same CDR3 can be traced to other DNA sequences in this sample. The chain joins TRBV15 to TRBJ2-7; possible D gene TRBD1, 5 bases. Trimming pared 3 bases from V and 3 bases from J, leaving 6 bases between. CDR3 length: 12 residues. CDR1 LNHNV and CDR2 YYDKDF come from the germline V gene (reference sequence). This CDR3 is CATSRDNYEQYF. CDR3 in DNA: TGTGCCACCAGCAGGGACAACTACGAGCAGTACTTC.

V and J are TRBV6-1 and TRBJ2-1; tentative D call: TRBD2 (7 bases). The CDR3 length is 15 residues. The V and J ends lost 5 bases and 7 bases respectively, with 18 bases between them. Germline CDR1 reads MNHNS; CDR2 reads SASEGT. Written as DNA, the CDR3 is TGTGCCAGCAGTAGCGGGACGGGGGCCATGAATGAGCAGTTCTTC. This encodes CASSSGTGAMNEQFF.

The CDR3 is CASSLQGWLSTEAFF. For the CDR3, the DNA is TGTGCCAGCAGCTTACAGGGATGGTTGAGCACTGAAGCTTTCTTT. This chain links TRBV7-2 with TRBJ1-1, with a possible D match to TRBD1 (5 bases). V was cut by 2 bases and J by 4 bases, with 14 bases left in between. Germline CDR1 reads SGHTA; CDR2 reads FQGNSA. CDR3 length: 15 amino acids.

The chain recombines TRBV4-1 with TRBJ2-1, with D perhaps matching TRBD1 (5 bases). CDR3 length: 19 residues. Trimming took off 1 base at V and 2 bases at J, with 21 bases between the two ends. CDR1 is MGHRA, CDR2 YSYEKL, per germline. In DNA form, the CDR3 reads TGCGCCAGCAGCCAAGTTCCCATAGGTAGGGGCCAAGCCTACAATGAGCAGTTCTTC. It yields the protein CASSQVPIGRGQAYNEQFF.

The gene calls are TRBV5-1 and TRBJ1-3, with D unresolved. Trimming took off 0 bases at V and 4 bases at J, with 2 bases between the two ends. The CDR3 runs 12 residues. Germline assignment: CDR1 SGHRS and CDR2 YFSETQ. In DNA, the CDR3 is TGCGCCAGCAGCTTGGACGGAAACACCATATATTTT. Translation: CASSLDGNTIYF.

This rearrangement joins TRBV2 to TRBJ2-7, with 7 bases that match TRBD2. With V trimmed by 2 bases and J by 0 bases, 1 base remained unmatched. CDR1 is SNHLY, CDR2 FYNNEI, per germline. This CDR3 region has 14 residues. CDR3 region: CASSEREGSYEQYF. The CDR3 DNA follows: TGTGCCAGCAGTGAAAGGGAGGGCTCCTACGAGCAGTACTTC.

The gene calls are TRBV5-4 and TRBJ2-7; D is ambiguous. The CDR3 extends over 13 amino acids. Looked up from germline, CDR1 is SGHNT and CDR2 is YYREEE (reference sequence). Trimming took off 1 base at V and 10 bases at J, with 15 bases between the two ends. CDR3 sequence reads: CASSLSGSTRQYF. In DNA, the CDR3 is TGTGCCAGCAGCTTGTCGGGCAGTACACGACAGTACTTC.